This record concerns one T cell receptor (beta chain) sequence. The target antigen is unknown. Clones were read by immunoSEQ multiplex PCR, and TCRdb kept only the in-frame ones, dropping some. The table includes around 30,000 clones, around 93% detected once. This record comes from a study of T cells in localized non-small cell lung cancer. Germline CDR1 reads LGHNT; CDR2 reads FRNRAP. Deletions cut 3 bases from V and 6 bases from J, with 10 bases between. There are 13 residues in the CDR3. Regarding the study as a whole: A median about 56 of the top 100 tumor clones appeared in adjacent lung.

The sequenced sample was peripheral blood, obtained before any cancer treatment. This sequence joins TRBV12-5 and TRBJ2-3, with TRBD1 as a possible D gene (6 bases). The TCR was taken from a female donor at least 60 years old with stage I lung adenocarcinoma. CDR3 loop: CASGFQGRDTQYF. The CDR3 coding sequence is TGTGCTAGTGGTTTCCAGGGGCGGGATACGCAGTATTTT.